Listed here are 13 T cell receptor beta chains from one sample, sequenced in a study of tumor T cells in aggressive B-cell lymphoma. Using immunoSEQ multiplex PCR, the repertoire was profiled, and TCRdb retains in-frame clones only, with some absent. Among 2,500 to 4,000 clones listed, roughly 82% were seen once. The specimen was tumor tissue. Receptors were obtained from an adult with diffuse large B cell lymphoma.

The sample holds one count of this clone. The rearrangement links TRBV11-3 to TRBJ2-5; a possible D gene is TRBD2 (5 bases). V lost 5 bases and J lost 4, with 11 bases in between. The CDR3 sequence is 13 residues long. Germline assignment: CDR1 SGHNT and CDR2 YENEEA. CDR3 residues: CASSETRGETQYF. In nucleotides, the CDR3 is TGTGCCAGCAGCGAGACCCGGGGAGAGACCCAGTACTTC.

The chain couples TRBV5-6 to TRBJ1-6; 8 nucleotides align to TRBD1. Trimming at V came to 5 bases and at J to 9 bases, leaving 7 bases not matched to a gene. This CDR3 has 14 amino acids. CDR1 SGHDT and CDR2 YYEEEE come from the germline V gene. This CDR3 is CASSSGGVGSPLHF. CDR3 nucleotides: TGTGCCAGCAGTTCAGGGGGCGTCGGTTCACCCCTCCACTTT.

V is TRBV7-3 and J is TRBJ1-1, with 7 bases that match TRBD1. With V trimmed by 5 bases and J by 0 bases, 6 bases remained unmatched. This CDR3 spans 15 amino acids. Germline CDR1 SGHTA, CDR2 FQGTGA. The CDR3 DNA reads TGTGCCAGCAGCCCCGGACAGGCCATGAACACTGAAGCTTTCTTT. Protein sequence: CASSPGQAMNTEAFF.

This clone occurred once. The chain is built from TRBV4-2 and TRBJ2-3; 13 bases match TRBD2. Unmatched junction bases numbered 5, after V lost 2 bases and J lost 0 bases. CDR3 size: 18 residues. Germline CDR1 LGHNA, CDR2 YNFKEQ. The CDR3 loop is CASSQSRGLAGSTDTQYF. CDR3 DNA sequence: TGTGCCAGCAGCCAATCGAGGGGACTAGCGGGGAGCACAGATACGCAGTATTTT.

The V call is TRBV28, the J call TRBJ2-3; TRBD2 matches at 11 bases. This CDR3 has 16 amino acids. Trimming at V came to 6 bases and at J to 5 bases, leaving 10 bases not matched to a gene. Per germline, CDR1 MDHEN and CDR2 SYDVKM. CDR3 DNA sequence: TGTGCCAGCAGCTCAATAGCGGGGGGGCGCTTAGATACGCAGTATTTT. It is translated as CASSSIAGGRLDTQYF.

The rearrangement uses TRBV4-1 and TRBJ1-1, with 7 bases lining up with TRBD1. The CDR3 has 21 amino acids. Per germline, CDR1 MGHRA and CDR2 YSYEKL. The V gene end was trimmed by 0 bases and the J gene end by 0 bases; junction bases not matched to a gene: 19. CDR3 coding DNA: TGCGCCAGCAGCCAAGATCGGGCCGTTCTAGGGGGCGAGGGATTGAACACTGAAGCTTTCTTT. It is translated as CASSQDRAVLGGEGLNTEAFF.

V is TRBV6-1 and J is TRBJ1-1, with a tentative D call TRBD1 (5 bases). The V and J ends lost 6 bases and 4 bases respectively, with 6 bases between them. CDR1 MNHNS and CDR2 SASEGT come from the germline V gene. The CDR3 has 11 amino acids. This CDR3 reads CASSRVTEAFF. The DNA for the CDR3 is TGTGCCAGCAGCAGGGTCACTGAAGCTTTCTTT.

The V gene is TRBV2, the J gene TRBJ1-6; no reliable D call. V was cut by 6 bases and J by 0 bases, with 6 bases left in between. The CDR3 extends over 14 amino acids. Germline CDR1 SNHLY, CDR2 FYNNEI. In nucleotides, the CDR3 is TGTGCCAGCAGACAGACCTCCTATAATTCACCCCTCCACTTT. It encodes CASRQTSYNSPLHF.

CDR3 coding DNA: TGTGCCAGCAGCCAACCCGGGAGCTCCTACGAGCAGTACTTC. As protein: CASSQPGSSYEQYF. The chain uses TRBV4-2 and TRBJ2-7; weak D call: TRBD2 (6 bases). The CDR3 runs to 14 residues. In germline, CDR1 is LGHNA, CDR2 YNFKEQ. Trimming removed 2 bases at V and 0 bases at J, with 8 bases between.

For this clone: The junction departs from the called germline gene at one end, perhaps through a read error. This CDR3 is also generated by other DNA sequences in the sample. V gene TRBV5-4 combines with J gene TRBJ2-5, with 11 bases identical to TRBD2. The CDR3 spans 16 residues. Germline V gene data show CDR1 as SGHNT and CDR2 as YYREEE (reference sequence). The CDR3 DNA reads as TGTGCTAGCAGCTGGGGATTAGCGGGGGGGCAAGAGACCCAGTACTTC. It specifies CASSWGLAGGQETQYF.

The CDR3 DNA follows: TGTGCCAGCAGCTTAGCTCCCTTCAATGAGCAGTTCTTC. Encoded protein: CASSLAPFNEQFF. The rearrangement links TRBV7-2 to TRBJ2-1, with D hard to call. The CDR3 runs to 13 residues. Trimming cost V 0 bases and J 6 bases, with 6 bases left between them. CDR1 and CDR2 from the germline V gene are SGHTA and FQGNSA. The complete variable domain, with remaining parts taken from reference TRBV7-2 and TRBJ2-1, reads GAGVSQSPSNKVTEKGKDVELRCDPISGHTALYWYRQSLGQGLEFLIYFQGNSAPDKSGLPSDRFSAERTGGSVSTLTIQRTQQEDSAVYLCASSLAPFNEQFFGPGTRLTVL.

The CDR3 sequence is CASSQATAGALQETQYF. For the CDR3, the DNA is TGTGCCAGCAGCCAAGCCACAGCGGGGGCGCTACAAGAGACCCAGTACTTC. The V call is TRBV4-2, the J call TRBJ2-5; 8 nucleotides match TRBD2. The V and J ends lost 1 base and 2 bases, in that order; junction bases with no gene match: 9. Germline lookup yields CDR1 LGHNA and CDR2 YNFKEQ. CDR3 length: 17 residues.

The chain employs TRBV11-2 and TRBJ1-3; D is undetermined. Between the trimmed V and J ends, which lost 1 base and 0 bases, there was a span of 10 bases. Per germline, CDR1 SGHAT and CDR2 FQNNGV. The CDR3 runs to 16 residues. This chain's CDR3 is CASSLGQDSSGNTIYF. CDR3 nucleotide sequence: TGTGCCAGCAGCTTAGGCCAGGATTCCTCTGGAAACACCATATATTTT.